This entry is about one T cell receptor beta chain. Its target is not known. Expressed TCRB transcripts were sequenced after all isolated RNA was converted to cDNA. The data were produced by immunoSEQ multiplex PCR, yet TCRdb's version contains in-frame clones alone and is incomplete. The table lists 300,000 to 400,000 clones, 10% to 15% of them singletons. This entry comes from a study of beta chain features in type 1 diabetes. Study-level points and caveats: In all four CD4+ subsets, TCRB CDR3 length was significantly, moderately reduced in type 1 diabetes. More deletions and fewer insertions at VDJ junctions were found in patients with type 1 diabetes.

Trimming removed 4 bases from V and 7 bases from J; junction bases left unmatched: 7. CDR1 SQVTM and CDR2 ANQGSEA come from the germline V gene. CDR3 length: 14 residues. The V call is TRBV29-1, the J call TRBJ2-2; 9 bases fit TRBD1. Sequencing was carried out using naive CD4+ T cells from blood. The TCR originated in a man between 18 and 29 years old in good health. Written as DNA, the CDR3 is TGCAGCGTTGTATGGGACAGGGAGTTCGGGGAGCTGTTTTTT. Its protein product is CSVVWDREFGELFF.